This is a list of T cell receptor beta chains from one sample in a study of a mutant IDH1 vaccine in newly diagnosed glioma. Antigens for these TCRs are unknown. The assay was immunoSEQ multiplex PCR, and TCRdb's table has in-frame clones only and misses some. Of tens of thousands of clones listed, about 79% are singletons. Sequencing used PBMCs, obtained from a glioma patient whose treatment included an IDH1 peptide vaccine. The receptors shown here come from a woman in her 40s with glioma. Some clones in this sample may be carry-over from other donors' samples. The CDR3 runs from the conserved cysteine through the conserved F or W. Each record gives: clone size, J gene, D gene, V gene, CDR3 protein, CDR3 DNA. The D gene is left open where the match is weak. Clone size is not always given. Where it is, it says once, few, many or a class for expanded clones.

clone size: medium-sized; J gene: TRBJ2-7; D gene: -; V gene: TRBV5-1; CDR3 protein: CASSWDKAYEQYF; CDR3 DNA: TGCGCCAGCAGCTGGGACAAAGCCTACGAGCAGTACTTC
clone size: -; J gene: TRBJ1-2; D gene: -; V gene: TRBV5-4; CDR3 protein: CASSLLGQYYGYTF; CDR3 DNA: TGTGCCAGCAGCTTGTTGGGGCAATACTATGGCTACACCTTC
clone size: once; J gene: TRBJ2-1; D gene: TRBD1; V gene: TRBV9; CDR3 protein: CASSTTGGGVAFF; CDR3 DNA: TGTGCCAGCAGCACGACAGGGGGAGGCGTTGCGTTCTTC
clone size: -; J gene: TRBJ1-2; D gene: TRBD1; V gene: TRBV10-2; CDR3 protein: CASSESPRQGKNYGYTF; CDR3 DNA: TGCGCCAGCAGTGAGTCCCCAAGACAGGGCAAGAACTATGGCTACACCTTC
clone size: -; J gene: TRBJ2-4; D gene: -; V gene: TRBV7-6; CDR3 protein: CASSLAPGTENIQYF; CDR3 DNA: TGTGCCAGCAGCTTAGCCCCGGGGACTGAAAACATTCAGTACTTC
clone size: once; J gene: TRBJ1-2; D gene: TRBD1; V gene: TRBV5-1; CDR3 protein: CASSSGTGSYTF; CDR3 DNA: TGCGCCAGCAGCTCCGGGACAGGGAGCTACACCTTC
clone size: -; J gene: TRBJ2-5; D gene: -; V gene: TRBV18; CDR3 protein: CASSPRETGETQYF; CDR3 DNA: TGTGCCAGCTCCCCCCGAGAAACCGGAGAGACCCAGTACTTC
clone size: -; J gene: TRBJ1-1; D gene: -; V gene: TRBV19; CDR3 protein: CASNAGLSLNTEAFF; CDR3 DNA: TGTGCCAGTAACGCGGGCCTTAGTCTGAACACTGAAGCTTTCTTT
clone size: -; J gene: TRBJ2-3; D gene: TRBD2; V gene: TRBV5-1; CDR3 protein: CASSSALAGFTDTQYF; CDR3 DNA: TGCGCCAGCAGCTCCGCTTTAGCGGGATTCACAGATACGCAGTATTTT
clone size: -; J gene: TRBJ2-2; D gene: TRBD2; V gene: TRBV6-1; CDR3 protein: CAGGGSNTGELFF; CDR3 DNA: TGTGCCGGCGGGGGGTCAAACACCGGGGAGCTGTTTTTT
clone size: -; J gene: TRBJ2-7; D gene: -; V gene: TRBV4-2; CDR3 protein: CASSQGPGTLYEQYF; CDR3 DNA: TGTGCCAGCAGCCAAGGCCCCGGGACCCTCTACGAGCAGTACTTC
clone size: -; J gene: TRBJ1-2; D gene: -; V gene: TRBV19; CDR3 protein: CASSIPGSGYTF; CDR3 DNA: TGTGCCAGTAGTATCCCCGGGAGCGGCTACACCTTC
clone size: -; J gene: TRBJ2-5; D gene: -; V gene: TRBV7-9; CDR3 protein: CASSLPTGQETQYF; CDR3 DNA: TGTGCCAGCAGCTTACCGACAGGCCAAGAGACCCAGTACTTC
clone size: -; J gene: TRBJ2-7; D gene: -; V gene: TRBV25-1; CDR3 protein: CASSENRPYEQYF; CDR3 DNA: TGTGCCAGCAGTGAAAACCGACCCTACGAGCAGTACTTC
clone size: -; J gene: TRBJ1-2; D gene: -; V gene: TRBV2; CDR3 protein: CASSTTGWGYTF; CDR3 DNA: TGTGCCAGCAGTACAACAGGTTGGGGCTACACCTTC
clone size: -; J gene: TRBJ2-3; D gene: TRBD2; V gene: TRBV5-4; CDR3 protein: CASSLGTSGMDTQYF; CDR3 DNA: TGTGCCAGCAGCCTCGGGACTAGCGGGATGGATACGCAGTATTTT
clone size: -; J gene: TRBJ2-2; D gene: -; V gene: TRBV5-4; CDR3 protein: CASSPRTNTGELFF; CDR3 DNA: TGTGCCAGCAGCCCTAGAACGAACACCGGGGAGCTGTTTTTT
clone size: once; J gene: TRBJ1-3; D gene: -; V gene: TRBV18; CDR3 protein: CASSPLAGFAGNTIYF; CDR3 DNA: TGTGCCAGCTCACCACTGGCGGGGTTCGCAGGAAACACCATATATTTT
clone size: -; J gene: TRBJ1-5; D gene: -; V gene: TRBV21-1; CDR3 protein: CASSKPGQSPNQPQHF; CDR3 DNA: TGTGCCAGCAGCAAACCGGGACAGTCACCGAATCAGCCCCAGCATTTT
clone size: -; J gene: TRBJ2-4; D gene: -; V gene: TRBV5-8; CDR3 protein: CASSLPRVGENIQYF; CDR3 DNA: TGTGCCAGCAGCTTGCCTCGTGTAGGGGAAAACATTCAGTACTTC
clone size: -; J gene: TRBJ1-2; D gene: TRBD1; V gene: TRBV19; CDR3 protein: CASSTATGTDYGYTF; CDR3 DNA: TGTGCCAGTAGTACCGCAACCGGGACAGACTATGGCTACACCTTC
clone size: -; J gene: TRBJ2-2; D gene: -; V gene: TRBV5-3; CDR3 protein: CARSLNIGELFF; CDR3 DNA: TGTGCCAGAAGCTTGAATATCGGGGAGCTGTTTTTT
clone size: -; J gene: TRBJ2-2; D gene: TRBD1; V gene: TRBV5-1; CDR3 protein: CASSLRQGDGELFF; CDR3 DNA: TGCGCCAGCAGCTTGAGACAGGGGGACGGGGAGCTGTTTTTT
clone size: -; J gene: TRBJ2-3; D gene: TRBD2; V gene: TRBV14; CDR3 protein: CASSGGAGDTQYF; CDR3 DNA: TGTGCCAGCAGCGGGGGAGCGGGGGATACGCAGTATTTT
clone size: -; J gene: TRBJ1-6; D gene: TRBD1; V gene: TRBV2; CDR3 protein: CASSGRAGGSPLHF; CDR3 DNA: TGTGCCAGCAGTGGGAGGGCAGGGGGATCACCCCTCCACTTT
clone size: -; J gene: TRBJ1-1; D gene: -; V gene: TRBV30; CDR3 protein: CAGLGENTEAFF; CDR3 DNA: TGTGCCGGTTTAGGGGAGAACACTGAAGCTTTCTTT
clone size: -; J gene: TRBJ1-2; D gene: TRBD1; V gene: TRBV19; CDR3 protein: CATTEGTGGALKGYTF; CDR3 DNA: TGTGCCACCACCGAGGGGACAGGGGGCGCGCTAAAAGGCTACACCTTC
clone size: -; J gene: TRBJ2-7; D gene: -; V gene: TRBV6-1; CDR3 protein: CASSEAYGGIDEQYF; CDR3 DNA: TGTGCCAGCAGTGAAGCGTACGGGGGCATCGACGAGCAGTACTTC
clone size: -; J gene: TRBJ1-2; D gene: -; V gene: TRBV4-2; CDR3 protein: CASSQGQGGGYTF; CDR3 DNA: TGTGCCAGCAGCCAAGGGCAGGGCGGAGGCTACACCTTC
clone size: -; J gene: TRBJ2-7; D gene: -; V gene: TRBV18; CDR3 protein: CASSPGFRGESYEQYF; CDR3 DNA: TGTGCCAGCTCACCCGGTTTTAGGGGGGAGTCCTACGAGCAGTACTTC
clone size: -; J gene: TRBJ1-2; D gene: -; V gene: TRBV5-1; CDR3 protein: CASSLGHQTGYGYTF; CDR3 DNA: TGCGCCAGCAGCTTGGGGCACCAGACGGGCTATGGCTACACCTTC
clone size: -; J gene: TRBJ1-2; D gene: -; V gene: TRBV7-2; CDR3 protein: CASSLGWGYGYTF; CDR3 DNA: TGTGCCAGCAGCTTGGGCTGGGGCTATGGCTACACCTTC
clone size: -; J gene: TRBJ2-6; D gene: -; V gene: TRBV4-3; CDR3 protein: CASSQVGSGANVLTF; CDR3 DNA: TGCGCCAGCAGCCAAGTAGGCTCTGGGGCCAACGTCCTGACTTTC
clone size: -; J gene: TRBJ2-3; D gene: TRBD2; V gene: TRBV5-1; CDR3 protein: CASSMGGLAGYNTDTQYF; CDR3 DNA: TGCGCCAGCAGCATGGGGGGACTAGCGGGGTATAACACAGATACGCAGTATTTT
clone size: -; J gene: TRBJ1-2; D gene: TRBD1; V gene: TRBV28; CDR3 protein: CASRPDREDGYTF; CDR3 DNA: TGTGCCAGCAGACCGGACAGGGAGGATGGCTACACCTTC
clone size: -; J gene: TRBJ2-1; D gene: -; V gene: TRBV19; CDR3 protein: CASSRGNYNEQFF; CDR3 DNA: TGTGCCAGTAGTCGGGGAAACTACAATGAGCAGTTCTTC
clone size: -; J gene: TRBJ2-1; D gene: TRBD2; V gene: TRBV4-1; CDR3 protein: CASSHVAGTGDEQFF; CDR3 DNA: TGCGCCAGCAGCCATGTAGCGGGGACGGGCGATGAGCAGTTCTTC
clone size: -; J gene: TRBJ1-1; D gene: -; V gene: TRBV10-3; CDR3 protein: CATGGTSGGTEAFF; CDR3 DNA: TGTGCCACCGGAGGGACCTCAGGCGGGACTGAAGCTTTCTTT
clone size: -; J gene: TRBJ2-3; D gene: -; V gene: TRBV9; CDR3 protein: CASSGGVSDTQYF; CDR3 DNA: TGTGCCAGCAGCGGAGGGGTTTCGGATACGCAGTATTTT
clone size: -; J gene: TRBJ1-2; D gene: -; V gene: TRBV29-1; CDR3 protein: CSVEQARYGYTF; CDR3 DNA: TGCAGCGTTGAGCAGGCCCGGTATGGCTACACCTTC
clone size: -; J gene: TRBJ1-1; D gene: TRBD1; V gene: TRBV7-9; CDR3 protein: CASSVSQGIGDTEAFF; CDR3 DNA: TGTGCCAGCAGCGTTTCACAGGGGATTGGGGACACTGAAGCTTTCTTT
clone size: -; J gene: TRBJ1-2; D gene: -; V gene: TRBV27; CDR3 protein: CASSFGAFTLEAGYTF; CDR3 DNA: TGTGCCAGCAGTTTCGGAGCATTCACCCTCGAGGCGGGCTACACCTTC
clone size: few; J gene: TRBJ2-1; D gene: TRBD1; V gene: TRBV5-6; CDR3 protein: CASSLAGGSVRSYNEQFF; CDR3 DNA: TGTGCCAGCAGCTTGGCAGGGGGTAGCGTAAGATCCTACAATGAGCAGTTCTTC
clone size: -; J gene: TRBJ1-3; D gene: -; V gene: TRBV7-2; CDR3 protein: CASSLAGGMGGNTIYF; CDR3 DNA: TGTGCCAGCAGCTTAGCTGGGGGCATGGGTGGAAACACCATATATTTT
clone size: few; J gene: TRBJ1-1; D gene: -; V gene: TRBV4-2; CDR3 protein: CASSQVGGRTEAFF; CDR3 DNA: TGTGCCAGCAGCCAAGTTGGGGGTAGAACTGAAGCTTTCTTT
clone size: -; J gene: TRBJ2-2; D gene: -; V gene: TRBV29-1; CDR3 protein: CSVVGITGELFF; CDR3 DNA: TGCAGCGTTGTCGGGATTACCGGGGAGCTGTTTTTT
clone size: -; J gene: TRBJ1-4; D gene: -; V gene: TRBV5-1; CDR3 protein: CASSLEGRREKLFF; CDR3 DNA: TGCGCCAGCAGCTTAGAGGGTAGGCGCGAAAAACTGTTTTTT
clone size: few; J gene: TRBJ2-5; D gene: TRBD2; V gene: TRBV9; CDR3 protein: CASSAGGGGAGETQYF; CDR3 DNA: TGTGCCAGCAGCGCTGGGGGGGGAGGGGCGGGAGAGACCCAGTACTTC
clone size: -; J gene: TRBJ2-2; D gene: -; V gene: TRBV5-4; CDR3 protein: CASSPTGTYTGELFF; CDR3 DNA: TGTGCCAGCAGCCCTACAGGGACGTACACCGGGGAGCTGTTTTTT
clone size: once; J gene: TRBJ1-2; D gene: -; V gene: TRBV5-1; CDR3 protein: CASSPPGQGYGYTF; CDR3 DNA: TGCGCCAGCAGCCCCCCCGGACAAGGCTATGGCTACACCTTC
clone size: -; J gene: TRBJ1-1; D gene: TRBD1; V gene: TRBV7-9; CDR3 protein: CASSVGQGSEAFF; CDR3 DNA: TGTGCCAGCAGCGTCGGACAGGGGTCTGAAGCTTTCTTT
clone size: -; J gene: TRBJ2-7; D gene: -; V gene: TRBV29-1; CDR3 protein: CSVEGGEEGAYEQYF; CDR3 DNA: TGCAGCGTTGAAGGGGGGGAGGAGGGTGCCTACGAGCAGTACTTC
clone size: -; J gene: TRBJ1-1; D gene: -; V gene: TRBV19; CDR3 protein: CASSRISKQNTEAFF; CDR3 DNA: TGTGCCAGTAGTAGGATTAGCAAGCAGAACACTGAAGCTTTCTTT
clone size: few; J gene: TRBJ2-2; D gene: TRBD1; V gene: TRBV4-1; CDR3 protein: CASSQAGGGELFF; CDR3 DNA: TGCGCCAGCAGCCAAGCAGGGGGCGGGGAGCTGTTTTTT